The next 8 T cell receptor beta chains were all read from a single sample in a study of Ad26.COV2.S vaccination and SARS-CoV-2 variants. Documented treatment: roughly 20 received Ad26.COV2.S at low or high dose, single or two shots; 5 received placebo; per-sample allocation not given. Repertoires come from day 63 after the first vaccine or placebo injection. TCRdb's table, derived via immunoSEQ multiplex PCR, lists solely in-frame clones and lacks some. The sample records 250,000 or so clones, around 88% being singletons. The sequencing here drew on peripheral blood, taken in a trial of Ad26.COV2.S vaccine versus placebo. All receptors derive from a person aged 18-65 years who received the Ad26.COV2.S COVID-19 vaccine or a placebo.

J is TRBJ1-6 and V is TRBV11-2, with 7 bases fitting TRBD1. CDR3 length: 15 residues. Germline V lookup: CDR1 SGHAT, CDR2 FQNNGV. The trim removed 4 bases at V and 8 bases at J, leaving 8 bases unmatched. The chain's CDR3 is CASSYNDREHSPLHF. The CDR3 nucleotides read TGTGCCAGCAGCTATAATGACAGGGAGCATTCACCCCTCCACTTT.

DNA for the CDR3: TGTGCCAGCAGCTCAGGACACCTGAACACCGGGGAGCTGTTTTTT. Encoded protein: CASSSGHLNTGELFF. The V call is TRBV7-3, the J call TRBJ2-2; D is possibly TRBD1 (5 bases). The germline CDR1 and CDR2 sequences are SGHTA and FQGTGA. Trimming left V 4 bases short and J 1 base short, with 10 bases between. The CDR3 consists of 15 residues.

The chain uses TRBV5-3 and TRBJ2-3; 8 nucleotides align to TRBD2. TRBV5-3 is an ORF for which the function is uncertain. Trimming removed 2 bases from V and 5 bases from J; junction bases left unmatched: 7. CDR3 length: 15 amino acids. The CDR3 loop is CARSFKRESIDTQYF. The CDR3 DNA is TGTGCCAGAAGCTTCAAGCGGGAGTCCATAGATACGCAGTATTTT.

J is TRBJ2-1 and V is TRBV5-1, with D perhaps matching TRBD1 or TRBD2 (5 bases each). The CDR3 runs 15 residues. Germline V gene data show CDR1 as SGHRS and CDR2 as YFSETQ. The V end was cut by 4 bases, the J end by 5 bases, with 16 bases between. The CDR3 sequence is CASSEGRWDHNEQFF. CDR3 nucleotides: TGCGCCAGCAGCGAGGGACGGTGGGACCACAATGAGCAGTTCTTC.

With regard to this clone: Sequence at one end of the junction differs from germline and may be a read error. This chain connects TRBV5-4 to TRBJ2-4, with D perhaps being TRBD1 or TRBD2 (5 bases each). CDR3 size: 15 residues. Germline values: CDR1 SGHNT, CDR2 YYREEE (reference sequence). The CDR3 loop reads CASRTWGKAKDIQYF. DNA of the CDR3: TGTGCCAGCAGAACCTGGGGGAAGGCCAAAGACATTCAGTACTTC.

The chain has TRBV5-8 and TRBJ2-2; the D is unclear. With 1 base removed from V and 4 bases from J, the gap between germline ends came to 5 bases. The length of the CDR3 is 13 residues. The germline gives CDR1 SGHTS, CDR2 YDEGEE. The CDR3 region is CASSLLSTGELFF. The CDR3 DNA reads TGTGCCAGCAGCTTGCTCTCCACCGGGGAGCTGTTTTTT.

The V and J genes are TRBV10-3 and TRBJ1-2; the match to TRBD1 covers 7 bases. V shed 2 bases, J shed 4 bases, and the junction held 1 base outside the gene matches. This CDR3 has 13 residues. Germline CDR1 reads ENHRY; CDR2 reads SYGVKD. This chain's CDR3 is CAISEGTAYGYTF. Here the CDR3 DNA reads TGTGCCATCAGTGAGGGGACAGCCTATGGCTACACCTTC.

J is TRBJ2-2 and V is TRBV11-2, with D hard to call. There are 16 residues in the CDR3. Germline lookup yields CDR1 SGHAT and CDR2 FQNNGV. The V end was cut by 3 bases, the J end by 0 bases, with 11 bases between. This CDR3 reads CASSLSRVANTGELFF. The CDR3 DNA sequence: TGTGCCAGCAGCTTGTCTCGGGTCGCGAACACCGGGGAGCTGTTTTTT.